This T cell receptor beta chain was sequenced for a study of CD8+ T cells in alopecia areata. RNA extraction was followed by reverse transcription into cDNA, which acted as the sequencing template. TCRdb's copy holds only in-frame clones and misses some; the assay was immunoSEQ multiplex PCR. The sample shows some 200,000 clones, about three fifths of them seen only once. This sample's treatment: oral pan-JAK inhibitor, 5-10 mg twice daily. The CDR3 runs 10 residues. V gave up 10 bases and J gave up 7 bases, with 11 bases separating them. Per germline, CDR1 MNHEY and CDR2 SVGAGI. The receptor was isolated from a human donor with alopecia areata. This material consisted of CD8+ T cells sorted from blood, taken at week 24, from a patient treated with tofacitinib. The rearrangement joins TRBV6-5 to TRBJ2-7, with D perhaps TRBD2 (5 bases). The CDR3 DNA reads as TGTGCCACCCAGTCGGGGGAGCAGTACTTC. As protein: CATQSGEQYF.